This T cell receptor beta chain appears in the sequencing data of a study of T cell responses to AZD1222 COVID-19 vaccine. Study-wide results and limits: Clonal diversity was possibly underestimated, and the donors were mostly white British, with more females. When two AZD1222 doses had been given, Spike-specific TCR breadth and depth rose. Baseline antibody screening turned up just a handful of seropositive AZD1222 recipients.

Germline assignment: CDR1 LNHDA and CDR2 SQIVND (reference sequence). J lost 3 bases, V lost 4 bases, and 2 bases had no gene match. The CDR3 is 14 residues long. Produced via immunoSEQ multiplex PCR; TCRdb's table is partial and in-frame only. The sample carries about 120,000 clones, about 90% recorded once. As regards this clone: Antigen specificity is unknown.

The clonotype was recovered from an adult in good health. The source material was peripheral blood, sampled on day 0 of AZD1222 vaccination. V usage is TRBV19 and J usage is TRBJ2-7, with TRBD1 identical over 11 bases. CDR3 sequence: CASSTGTGGYEQYF. The CDR3 region has the DNA TGTGCCAGTAGTACCGGGACAGGGGGCTACGAGCAGTACTTC.